This T cell receptor (beta chain) was captured in a study of blood T cell repertoires in COVID-19. Authors' analysis steps: Amplification with reference gene primers provided the estimates of nucleated cell counts. The repertoire was sequenced with immunoSEQ multiplex PCR; TCRdb's copy has only in-frame clones and lacks some. V and J calls and clone size come straight from that table; D and trimming were deduced from the DNA. The repertoire holds some 180,000 clones, with 89% as singletons. The sample holds one count of this clone. V was cut by 1 base and J by 1 base, with 11 bases left in between. The CDR3 totals 15 residues. Germline CDR1 is MGHRA and CDR2 is YSYEKL.

The receptor comes from a man aged 40-49 years with acute or convalescent COVID-19. The sample comprised peripheral blood. The V gene is TRBV4-1, the J gene TRBJ2-7, with a possible D match to TRBD1 (6 bases). The DNA for the CDR3 is TGCGCCAGCAGCCAAGGGACAGTAGCGTCCTACGAGCAGTACTTC. Translation gives CASSQGTVASYEQYF.